This is a list of T cell receptor beta chains from one sample in a study of blood T cell repertoires in COVID-19. The data were produced by immunoSEQ multiplex PCR, yet TCRdb's version contains in-frame clones alone and is incomplete. The profile shows 300,000 to 450,000 clones, approximately 87% of them singletons. The source material was peripheral blood. Receptors originate from a woman aged 60-75 years with COVID-19, enrolled during active disease. Each CDR3 is given with its conserved first and last residue. Each record gives: J gene, V gene, CDR3 protein.

J gene: TRBJ2-1
V gene: TRBV19
CDR3 protein: CASSTGGHSYYNEQFF

J gene: TRBJ1-1
V gene: TRBV12-3/TRBV12-4
CDR3 protein: CASSQKTEAFF

J gene: TRBJ2-5
V gene: TRBV5-1
CDR3 protein: CASSLGTSGGQETQYF

J gene: TRBJ2-7
V gene: TRBV7-2
CDR3 protein: CASSRRTRGDYEQYF

J gene: TRBJ1-6
V gene: TRBV18
CDR3 protein: CASSPDSSYNSPLHF

J gene: TRBJ1-2
V gene: TRBV7-8
CDR3 protein: CASSLANWGAWGYTF

J gene: TRBJ1-3
V gene: TRBV5-1
CDR3 protein: CASSLMEGAHFKNTIYF

J gene: TRBJ2-7
V gene: TRBV5-1
CDR3 protein: CASGRDRAWEQYF

J gene: TRBJ2-7
V gene: TRBV6-5
CDR3 protein: CASSRNRGYEQYF

J gene: TRBJ1-4
V gene: TRBV18
CDR3 protein: CASSLITATNEKLFF

J gene: TRBJ2-7
V gene: TRBV6-6
CDR3 protein: CASSPSEGQGLYEQYF

J gene: TRBJ1-5
V gene: TRBV11-3
CDR3 protein: CASSLVGISGYSNQPQHF

J gene: TRBJ1-2
V gene: TRBV19
CDR3 protein: CASSTLQGIGYTF

J gene: TRBJ2-7
V gene: TRBV6-5
CDR3 protein: CASISDRGYEQYF

J gene: TRBJ1-2
V gene: TRBV19
CDR3 protein: CASRSGQGPHGYTF

J gene: TRBJ2-6
V gene: TRBV4-1
CDR3 protein: CASSQALGQGDSGRANVLTF

J gene: TRBJ2-3
V gene: TRBV2
CDR3 protein: CASRRQADTQYF

J gene: TRBJ1-6
V gene: TRBV28
CDR3 protein: CASSVPGGVQSPLHF

J gene: TRBJ1-1
V gene: TRBV30
CDR3 protein: CAWSEQGAHTEAFF

J gene: TRBJ1-2
V gene: TRBV19
CDR3 protein: CASSMHRVGYTF

J gene: TRBJ2-2
V gene: TRBV6-5
CDR3 protein: CASRGTVSNTGELFF

J gene: TRBJ2-1
V gene: TRBV11-2
CDR3 protein: CASSSSGGAQNEQFF

J gene: TRBJ1-6
V gene: TRBV11-2
CDR3 protein: CASSLQGSSYNSPLHF

J gene: TRBJ1-1
V gene: TRBV6-5
CDR3 protein: CASSQTGAEAFF

J gene: TRBJ1-1
V gene: TRBV6-6
CDR3 protein: CASSPAGIPEAFF

J gene: TRBJ1-2
V gene: TRBV6-5
CDR3 protein: CASSYRDRSGGYTF

J gene: TRBJ1-4
V gene: TRBV4-2
CDR3 protein: CASSSKGGSIEKLFF

J gene: TRBJ1-4
V gene: TRBV18
CDR3 protein: CASSPLNRVGANEKLFF

J gene: TRBJ1-1
V gene: TRBV18
CDR3 protein: CASSSRDKNTEAFF

J gene: TRBJ1-6
V gene: TRBV7-2
CDR3 protein: CASSLAGGQINSPLHF

J gene: TRBJ1-5
V gene: TRBV2
CDR3 protein: CASSGDRGYQPQHF

J gene: TRBJ1-2
V gene: TRBV28
CDR3 protein: CASTANSNYGYTF

J gene: TRBJ2-1
V gene: TRBV5-8
CDR3 protein: CASSLAKTSGGMNEQFF

J gene: TRBJ2-1
V gene: TRBV5-1
CDR3 protein: CASSLGAGGSGSYNEQFF

J gene: TRBJ2-5
V gene: TRBV14
CDR3 protein: CASRRTGTGETQYF

J gene: TRBJ2-7
V gene: TRBV7-8
CDR3 protein: CASSSQSKGATGEQYF

J gene: TRBJ1-1
V gene: TRBV19
CDR3 protein: CASRLDVVPGGSFRMNTEAFF

J gene: TRBJ2-7
V gene: TRBV5-1
CDR3 protein: CASSSGGSEQYF

J gene: TRBJ1-2
V gene: TRBV11-2
CDR3 protein: CASSLIRQGDGYTF

J gene: TRBJ2-4
V gene: TRBV6-1
CDR3 protein: CASSDYRTSPLDHF

J gene: TRBJ2-4
V gene: TRBV11-2
CDR3 protein: CASSPPGGGALAKNIQYF

J gene: TRBJ1-4
V gene: TRBV29-1
CDR3 protein: CSVSPLGGREKLFF

J gene: TRBJ1-2
V gene: TRBV6-5
CDR3 protein: CASSWGQGAGGYTF

J gene: TRBJ1-1
V gene: TRBV29-1
CDR3 protein: CSGGQGYMNTEAFF

J gene: TRBJ2-7
V gene: TRBV9
CDR3 protein: CASSESLAGLDEQYF

J gene: TRBJ2-1
V gene: TRBV19
CDR3 protein: CASSRTGGPYNEQFF

J gene: TRBJ2-5
V gene: TRBV28
CDR3 protein: CASSLSGRGHRETQYF

J gene: TRBJ1-5
V gene: TRBV7-9
CDR3 protein: CASSLNGDQPQHF

J gene: TRBJ2-1
V gene: TRBV7-9
CDR3 protein: CASSLGLAGYNEQFF

J gene: TRBJ2-1
V gene: TRBV6-6
CDR3 protein: CASSYIQGVNNEQFF

J gene: TRBJ1-4
V gene: TRBV30
CDR3 protein: CAWSSDATNEKLFF